These T cell receptor beta chains were read from a single sample in a study of blood T cell repertoires in COVID-19. The assay was immunoSEQ multiplex PCR, and TCRdb's table has in-frame clones only and misses some. The table shows some 97,000 clones, with roughly 87% occurring only once. Sequencing used peripheral blood. Receptor source: a man under 40 in a cohort sampled during active COVID-19. The CDR3 runs from the conserved cysteine through the conserved F or W. The order of the fields is J gene, V gene, CDR3 protein.

j_call: TRBJ2-2
v_call: TRBV5-4
cdr3_aa: CASSWGGLINTGELFF

j_call: TRBJ2-7
v_call: TRBV7-2
cdr3_aa: CASSLIPGLSYEQYF

j_call: TRBJ2-3
v_call: TRBV2
cdr3_aa: CASSPTSGVIGDTQYF

j_call: TRBJ1-2
v_call: TRBV3-1/TRBV3-2
cdr3_aa: CASSQEVAVYGYTF

j_call: TRBJ2-1
v_call: TRBV11-3
cdr3_aa: CASSPGGSGGYNEQFF

j_call: TRBJ2-5
v_call: TRBV7-2
cdr3_aa: CASSLDRFQETQYF

j_call: TRBJ1-3
v_call: TRBV3-1/TRBV3-2
cdr3_aa: CASSQVETAWPGNTIYF

j_call: TRBJ2-7
v_call: TRBV13
cdr3_aa: CASSSTGAYEQYF

j_call: TRBJ2-3
v_call: TRBV11-2
cdr3_aa: CASSPRWAFTQYF

j_call: TRBJ1-4
v_call: TRBV18
cdr3_aa: CASSEQGQDEKLFF

j_call: TRBJ1-2
v_call: TRBV20-1
cdr3_aa: CSASPGTEPYGYTF

j_call: TRBJ2-7
v_call: TRBV6-6
cdr3_aa: CASSPGGYEQYF

j_call: TRBJ1-5
v_call: TRBV2
cdr3_aa: CASSEGGQSNQPQHF

j_call: TRBJ2-6
v_call: TRBV10-2
cdr3_aa: CASRGDSLSGANVLTF

j_call: TRBJ2-7
v_call: TRBV5-4
cdr3_aa: CASTPAPGQGNYEQYF

j_call: TRBJ1-5
v_call: TRBV10-3
cdr3_aa: CASRRGDNQPQHF

j_call: TRBJ1-6
v_call: TRBV6-1
cdr3_aa: CASSVWGGSYNSPLHF

j_call: TRBJ2-1
v_call: TRBV5-4
cdr3_aa: CASSPLAGMSNEQFF

j_call: TRBJ1-1
v_call: TRBV6-5
cdr3_aa: CASSYDPDRVTEAFF

j_call: TRBJ2-2
v_call: TRBV5-6
cdr3_aa: CASSSLTYIAENTGELFF

j_call: TRBJ2-5
v_call: TRBV21-1
cdr3_aa: CASSKVRDQETQYF

j_call: TRBJ2-3
v_call: TRBV3-1/TRBV3-2
cdr3_aa: CASSQDVLGSTDTQYF

j_call: TRBJ2-1
v_call: TRBV5-1
cdr3_aa: CASNRGSQNEQFF